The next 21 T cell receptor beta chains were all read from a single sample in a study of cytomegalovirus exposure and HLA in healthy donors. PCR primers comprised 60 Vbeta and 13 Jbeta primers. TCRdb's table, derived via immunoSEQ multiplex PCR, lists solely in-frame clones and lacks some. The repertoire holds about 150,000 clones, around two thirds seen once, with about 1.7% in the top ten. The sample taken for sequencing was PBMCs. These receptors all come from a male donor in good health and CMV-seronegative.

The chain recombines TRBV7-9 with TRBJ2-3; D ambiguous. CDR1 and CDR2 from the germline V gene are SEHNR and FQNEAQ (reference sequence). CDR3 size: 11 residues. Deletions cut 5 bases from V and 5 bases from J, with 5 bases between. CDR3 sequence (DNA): TGTGCCAGCAGCCCCCAAGATACGCAGTATTTT. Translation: CASSPQDTQYF.

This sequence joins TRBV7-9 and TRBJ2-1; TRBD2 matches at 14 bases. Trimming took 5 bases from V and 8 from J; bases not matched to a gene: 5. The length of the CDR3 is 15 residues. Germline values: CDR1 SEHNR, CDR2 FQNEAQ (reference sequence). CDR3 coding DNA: TGTGCCAGCAGCGGACTAGCGGGGGGAAACGATGAGCAGTTCTTC. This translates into CASSGLAGGNDEQFF.

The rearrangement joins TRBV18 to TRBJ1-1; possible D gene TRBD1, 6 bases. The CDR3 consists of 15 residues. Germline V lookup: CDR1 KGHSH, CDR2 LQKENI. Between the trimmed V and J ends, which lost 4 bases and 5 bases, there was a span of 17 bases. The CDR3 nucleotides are TGTGCCAGCTCACTGCCACCCGGCAGGGGTACTGAAGCTTTCTTT. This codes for CASSLPPGRGTEAFF.

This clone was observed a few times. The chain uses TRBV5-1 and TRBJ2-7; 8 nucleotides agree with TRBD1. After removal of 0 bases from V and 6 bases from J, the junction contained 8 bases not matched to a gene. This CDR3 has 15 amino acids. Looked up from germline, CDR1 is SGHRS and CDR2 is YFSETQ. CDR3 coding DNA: TGCGCCAGCAGCTTGGAGGGGACAGGAGGAATCGAGCAGTACTTC. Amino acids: CASSLEGTGGIEQYF. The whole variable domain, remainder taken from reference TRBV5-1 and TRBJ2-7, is KAGVTQTPRYLIKTRGQQVTLSCSPISGHRSVSWYQQTPGQGLQFLFEYFSETQRNKGNFPGRFSGRQFSNSRSEMNVSTLELGDSALYLCASSLEGTGGIEQYFGPGTRLTVT.

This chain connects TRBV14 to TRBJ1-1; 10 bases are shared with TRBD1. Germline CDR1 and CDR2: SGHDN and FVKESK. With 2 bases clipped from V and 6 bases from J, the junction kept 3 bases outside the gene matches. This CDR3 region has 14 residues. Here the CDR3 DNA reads TGTGCCAGCAGCCAATGGGACAGGGGCTCTGAAGCTTTCTTT. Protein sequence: CASSQWDRGSEAFF.

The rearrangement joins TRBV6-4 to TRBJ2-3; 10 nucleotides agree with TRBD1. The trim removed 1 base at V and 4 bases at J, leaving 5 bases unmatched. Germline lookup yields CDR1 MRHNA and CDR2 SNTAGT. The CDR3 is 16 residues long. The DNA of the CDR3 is TGTGCCAGCAGTGACTGGGACAGGGGAGGAGCAGATACGCAGTATTTT. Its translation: CASSDWDRGGADTQYF.

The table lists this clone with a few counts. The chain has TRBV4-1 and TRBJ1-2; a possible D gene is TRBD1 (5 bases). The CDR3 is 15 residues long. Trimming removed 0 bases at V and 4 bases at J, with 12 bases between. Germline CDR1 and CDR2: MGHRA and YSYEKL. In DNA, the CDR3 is TGCGCCAGCAGCCAAGATCTACGACAGCTCTATGGCTACACCTTC. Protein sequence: CASSQDLRQLYGYTF.

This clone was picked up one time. The CDR3 nucleotides are TGTGCCAGCAGGAGATTGGCGGGCCTATCGGAGGCGCAGTATTTT. Protein product: CASRRLAGLSEAQYF. The rearrangement joins TRBV2 to TRBJ2-3; D may be TRBD2 (5 bases). Per the germline V gene, CDR1 is SNHLY and CDR2 is FYNNEI. The CDR3 sequence is 15 residues long. V was clipped by 6 bases and J by 10 bases, with 23 bases between them. Drawing the rest from reference TRBV2 and TRBJ2-3, the complete variable domain is EPEVTQTPSHQVTQMGQEVILRCVPISNHLYFYWYRQILGQKVEFLVSFYNNEISEKSEIFDDQFSVERPDGSNFTLKIRSTKLEDSAMYFCASRRLAGLSEAQYFGPGTRLTVL.

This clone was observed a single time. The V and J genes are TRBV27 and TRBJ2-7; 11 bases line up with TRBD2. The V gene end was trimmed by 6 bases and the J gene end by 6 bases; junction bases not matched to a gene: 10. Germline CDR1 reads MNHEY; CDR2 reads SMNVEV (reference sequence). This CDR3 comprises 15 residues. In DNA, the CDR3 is TGTGCCAGCAGCTATAGCGGGGGGGCCGGTCCCGAGCAGTACTTC. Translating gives CASSYSGGAGPEQYF.

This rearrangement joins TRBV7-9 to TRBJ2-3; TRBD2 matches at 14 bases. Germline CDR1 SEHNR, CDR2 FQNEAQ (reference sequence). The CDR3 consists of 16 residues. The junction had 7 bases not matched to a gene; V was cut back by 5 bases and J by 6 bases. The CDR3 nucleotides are TGTGCCAGCAGCCCCGGGACTAGCGGGGGTTACGATACGCAGTATTTT. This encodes CASSPGTSGGYDTQYF. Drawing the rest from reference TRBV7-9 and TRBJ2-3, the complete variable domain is DTGVSQNPRHKITKRGQNVTFRCDPISEHNRLYWYRQTLGQGPEFLTYFQNEAQLEKSRLLSDRFSAERPKGSFSTLEIQRTEQGDSAMYLCASSPGTSGGYDTQYFGPGTRLTVL.

The CDR3 DNA is TGTGCCAGCTCACCACCTTCTAGTCCCGGAAACACCATATATTTT. Translation: CASSPPSSPGNTIYF. The genes are TRBV18 and TRBJ1-3; D unclear. Trimming left V 0 bases short and J 4 bases short, with 10 bases between. Germline-derived CDR1 and CDR2 are KGHSH and LQKENI. The CDR3 totals 15 residues.

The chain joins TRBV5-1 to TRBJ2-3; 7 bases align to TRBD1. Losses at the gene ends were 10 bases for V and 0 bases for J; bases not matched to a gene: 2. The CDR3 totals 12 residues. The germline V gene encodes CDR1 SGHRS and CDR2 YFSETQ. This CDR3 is CAGTESTDTQYF. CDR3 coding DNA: TGCGCCGGGACAGAGAGCACAGATACGCAGTATTTT.

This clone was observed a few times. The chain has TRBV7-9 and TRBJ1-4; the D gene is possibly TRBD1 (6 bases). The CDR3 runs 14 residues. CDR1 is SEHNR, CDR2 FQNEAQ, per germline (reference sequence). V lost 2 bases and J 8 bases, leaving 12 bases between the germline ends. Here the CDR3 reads CASSLSGVYEKLFF. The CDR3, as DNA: TGTGCCAGCAGCTTATCAGGGGTGTACGAAAAACTGTTTTTT. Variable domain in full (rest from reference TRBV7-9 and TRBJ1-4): DTGVSQNPRHKITKRGQNVTFRCDPISEHNRLYWYRQTLGQGPEFLTYFQNEAQLEKSRLLSDRFSAERPKGSFSTLEIQRTEQGDSAMYLCASSLSGVYEKLFFGSGTQLSVL.

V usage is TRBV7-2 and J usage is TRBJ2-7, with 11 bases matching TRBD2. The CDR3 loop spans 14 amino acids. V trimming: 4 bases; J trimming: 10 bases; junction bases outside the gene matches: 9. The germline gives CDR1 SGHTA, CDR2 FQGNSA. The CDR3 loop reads CASSSTSGGVEQYF. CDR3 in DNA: TGTGCCAGCAGCTCTACTAGCGGGGGAGTCGAACAGTACTTC.

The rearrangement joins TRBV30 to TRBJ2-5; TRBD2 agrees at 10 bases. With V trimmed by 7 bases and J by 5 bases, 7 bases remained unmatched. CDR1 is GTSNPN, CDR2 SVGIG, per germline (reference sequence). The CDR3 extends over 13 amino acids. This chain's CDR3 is CASSGGMGETQYF. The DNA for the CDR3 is TGTGCCTCTAGCGGGGGCATGGGGGAGACCCAGTACTTC.

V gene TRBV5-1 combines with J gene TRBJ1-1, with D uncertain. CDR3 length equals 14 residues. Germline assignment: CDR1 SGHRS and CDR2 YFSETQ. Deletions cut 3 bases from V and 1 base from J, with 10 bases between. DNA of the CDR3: TGCGCCAGCAGCTCAGGAACACAGAACACTGAAGCTTTCTTT. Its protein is CASSSGTQNTEAFF.

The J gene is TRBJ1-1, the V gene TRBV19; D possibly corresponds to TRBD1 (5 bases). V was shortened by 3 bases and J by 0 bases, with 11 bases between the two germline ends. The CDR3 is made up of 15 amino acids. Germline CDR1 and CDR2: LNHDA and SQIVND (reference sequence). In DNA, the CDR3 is TGTGCCAGTAGTATGGGGCGGACCATGAACACTGAAGCTTTCTTT. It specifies CASSMGRTMNTEAFF.

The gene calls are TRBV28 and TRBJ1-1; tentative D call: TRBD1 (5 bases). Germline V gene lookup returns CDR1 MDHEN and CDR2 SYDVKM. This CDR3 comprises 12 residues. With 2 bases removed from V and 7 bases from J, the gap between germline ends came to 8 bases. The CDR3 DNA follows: TGTGCCAGCAGTTTAGTCGGGGGTGAAGCTTTCTTT. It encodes CASSLVGGEAFF. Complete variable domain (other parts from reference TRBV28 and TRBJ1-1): DVKVTQSSRYLVKRTGEKVFLECVQDMDHENMFWYRQDPGLGLRLIYFSYDVKMKEKGDIPEGYSVSREKKERFSLILESASTNQTSMYLCASSLVGGEAFFGQGTRLTVV.

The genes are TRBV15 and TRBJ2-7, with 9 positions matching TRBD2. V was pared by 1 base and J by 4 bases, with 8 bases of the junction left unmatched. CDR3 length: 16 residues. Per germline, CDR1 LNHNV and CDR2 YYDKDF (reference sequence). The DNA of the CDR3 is TGTGCCACCAGCAGAGCGATGGGGACTAGCAGATACGAGCAGTACTTC. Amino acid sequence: CATSRAMGTSRYEQYF.

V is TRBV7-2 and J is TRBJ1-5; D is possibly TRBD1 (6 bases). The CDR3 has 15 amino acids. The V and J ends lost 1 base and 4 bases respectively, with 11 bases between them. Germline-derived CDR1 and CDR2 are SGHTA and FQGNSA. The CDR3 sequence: CASSLEGGGNQPQHF. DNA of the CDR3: TGTGCCAGCAGCTTAGAGGGGGGAGGGAATCAGCCCCAGCATTTT.

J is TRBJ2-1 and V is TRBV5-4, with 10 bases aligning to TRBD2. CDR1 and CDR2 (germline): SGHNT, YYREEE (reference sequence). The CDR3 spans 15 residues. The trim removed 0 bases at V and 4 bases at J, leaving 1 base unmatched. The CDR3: CASSLEGLAYNEQFF. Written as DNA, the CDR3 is TGTGCCAGCAGCTTGGAGGGACTAGCGTACAATGAGCAGTTCTTC.